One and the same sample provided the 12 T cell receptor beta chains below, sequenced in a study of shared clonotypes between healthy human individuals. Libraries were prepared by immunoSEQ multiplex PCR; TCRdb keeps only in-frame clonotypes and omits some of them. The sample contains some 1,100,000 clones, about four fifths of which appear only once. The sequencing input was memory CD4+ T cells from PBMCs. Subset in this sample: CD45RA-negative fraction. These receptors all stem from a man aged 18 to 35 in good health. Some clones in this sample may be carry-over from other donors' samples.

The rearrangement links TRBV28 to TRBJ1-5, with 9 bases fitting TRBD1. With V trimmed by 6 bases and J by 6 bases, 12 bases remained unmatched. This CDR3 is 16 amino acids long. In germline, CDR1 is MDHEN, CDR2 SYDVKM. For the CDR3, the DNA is TGTGCCAGCAGCTCAGGACAGGGGAAGGTCATTCAGCCCCAGCATTTT. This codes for CASSSGQGKVIQPQHF. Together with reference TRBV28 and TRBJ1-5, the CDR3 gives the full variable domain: DVKVTQSSRYLVKRTGEKVFLECVQDMDHENMFWYRQDPGLGLRLIYFSYDVKMKEKGDIPEGYSVSREKKERFSLILESASTNQTSMYLCASSSGQGKVIQPQHFGDGTRLSIL.

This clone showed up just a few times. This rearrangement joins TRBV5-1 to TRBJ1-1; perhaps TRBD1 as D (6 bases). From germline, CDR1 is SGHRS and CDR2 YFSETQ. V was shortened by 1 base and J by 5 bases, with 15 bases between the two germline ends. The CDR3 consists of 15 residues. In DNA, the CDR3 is TGCGCCAGCAGCTTGATAACAGGGAGTAAGACTGAAGCTTTCTTT. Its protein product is CASSLITGSKTEAFF.

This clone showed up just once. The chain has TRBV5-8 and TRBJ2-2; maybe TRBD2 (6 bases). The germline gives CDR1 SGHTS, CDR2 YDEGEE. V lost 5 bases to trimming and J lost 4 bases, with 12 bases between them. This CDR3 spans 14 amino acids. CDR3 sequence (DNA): TGTGCCAGCAGTTCGGGACTCCCCACCGGGGAGCTGTTTTTT. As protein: CASSSGLPTGELFF.

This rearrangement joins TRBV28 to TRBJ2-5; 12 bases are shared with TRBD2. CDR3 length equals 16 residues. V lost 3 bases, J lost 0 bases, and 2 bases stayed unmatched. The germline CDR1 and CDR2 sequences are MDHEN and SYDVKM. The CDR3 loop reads CASSFGLAGHQETQYF. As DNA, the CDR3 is TGTGCCAGCAGTTTCGGACTAGCGGGACACCAAGAGACCCAGTACTTC.

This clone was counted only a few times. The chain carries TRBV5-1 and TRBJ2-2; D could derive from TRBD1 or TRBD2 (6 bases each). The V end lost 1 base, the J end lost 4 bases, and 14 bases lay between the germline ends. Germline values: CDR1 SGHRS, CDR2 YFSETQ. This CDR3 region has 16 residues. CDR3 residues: CASSLSLGGRTGELFF. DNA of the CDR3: TGCGCCAGCAGCTTGTCCCTCGGGGGCCGCACCGGGGAGCTGTTTTTT. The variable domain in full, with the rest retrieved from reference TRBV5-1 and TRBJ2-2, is KAGVTQTPRYLIKTRGQQVTLSCSPISGHRSVSWYQQTPGQGLQFLFEYFSETQRNKGNFPGRFSGRQFSNSRSEMNVSTLELGDSALYLCASSLSLGGRTGELFFGEGSRLTVL.

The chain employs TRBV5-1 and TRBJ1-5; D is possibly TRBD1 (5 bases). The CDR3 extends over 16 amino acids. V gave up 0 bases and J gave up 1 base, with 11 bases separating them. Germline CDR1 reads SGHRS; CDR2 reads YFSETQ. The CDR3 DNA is TGCGCCAGCAGCTTGGCGGGGCTGGGAAGCAATCAGCCCCAGCATTTT. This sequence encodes CASSLAGLGSNQPQHF.

As DNA, the CDR3 is TGTGCCAGCAGCGGACAGGACCGTTGGGTAGCTTTCTTT. This codes for CASSGQDRWVAFF. V usage is TRBV21-1 and J usage is TRBJ1-1; no check of the table's D call, TRBD1, against the DNA was made. TRBV21-1 is tagged as a pseudogene. The CDR3 has 13 residues.

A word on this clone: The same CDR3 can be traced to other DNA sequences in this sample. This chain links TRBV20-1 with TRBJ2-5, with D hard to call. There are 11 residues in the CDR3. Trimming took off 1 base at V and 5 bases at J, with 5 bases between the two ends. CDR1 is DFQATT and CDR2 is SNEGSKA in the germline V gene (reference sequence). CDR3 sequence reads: CSARVGETQYF. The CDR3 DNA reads TGCAGTGCTAGAGTCGGGGAGACCCAGTACTTC.

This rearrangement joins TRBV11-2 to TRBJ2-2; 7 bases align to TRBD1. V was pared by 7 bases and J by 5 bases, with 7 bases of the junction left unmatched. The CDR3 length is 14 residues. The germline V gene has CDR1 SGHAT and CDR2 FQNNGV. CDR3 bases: TGTGCCAGCACAGAGAGGGGGCGGACCGGGGAGCTGTTTTTT. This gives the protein CASTERGRTGELFF.

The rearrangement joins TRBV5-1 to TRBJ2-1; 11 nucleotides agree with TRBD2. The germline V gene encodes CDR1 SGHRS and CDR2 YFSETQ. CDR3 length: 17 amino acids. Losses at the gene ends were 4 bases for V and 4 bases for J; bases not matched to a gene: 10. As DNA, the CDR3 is TGCGCCAGCAGCCTGACGGGACTAGCGGACCGATACAATGAGCAGTTCTTC. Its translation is CASSLTGLADRYNEQFF.

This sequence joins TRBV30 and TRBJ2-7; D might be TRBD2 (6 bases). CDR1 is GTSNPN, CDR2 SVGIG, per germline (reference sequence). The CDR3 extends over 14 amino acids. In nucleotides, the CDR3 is TGTGCTGGATCTAGCGCTCGCAATTCCTACGAGCAGTACTTC. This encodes CAGSSARNSYEQYF. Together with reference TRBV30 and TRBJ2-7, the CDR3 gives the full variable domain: SQTIHQWPATLVQPVGSPLSLECTVEGTSNPNLYWYRQAAGRGLQLLFYSVGIGQISSEVPQNLSASRPQDRQFILSSKKLLLSDSGFYLCAGSSARNSYEQYFGPGTRLTVT.

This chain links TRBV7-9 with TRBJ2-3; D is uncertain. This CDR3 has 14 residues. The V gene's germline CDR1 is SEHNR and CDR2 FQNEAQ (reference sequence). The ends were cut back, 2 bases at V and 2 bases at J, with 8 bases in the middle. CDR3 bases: TGTGCCAGCAGCTTAATGGACGCCACAGATACGCAGTATTTT. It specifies CASSLMDATDTQYF.